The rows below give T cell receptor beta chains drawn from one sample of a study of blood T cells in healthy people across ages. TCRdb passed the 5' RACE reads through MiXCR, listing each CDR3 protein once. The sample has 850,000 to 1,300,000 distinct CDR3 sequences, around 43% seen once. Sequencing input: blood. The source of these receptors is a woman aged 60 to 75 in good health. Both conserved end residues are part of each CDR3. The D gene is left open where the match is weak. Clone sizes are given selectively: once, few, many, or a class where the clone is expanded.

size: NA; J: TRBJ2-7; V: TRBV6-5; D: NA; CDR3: CASSRLPDYEQYF; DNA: TGTGCCAGCAGCCGACTCCCGGACTACGAGCAGTACTTC
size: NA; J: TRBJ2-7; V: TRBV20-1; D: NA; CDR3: CSANGEEEQYF; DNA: TGCAGTGCTAACGGGGAGGAAGAGCAGTACTTC
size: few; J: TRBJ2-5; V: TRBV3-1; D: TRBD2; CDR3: CASSQNSGGQETQYF; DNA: TGTGCCAGCAGCCAAAATTCGGGAGGCCAAGAGACCCAGTACTTC
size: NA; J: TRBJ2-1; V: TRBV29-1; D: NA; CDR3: CSAVGLARGNEQFF; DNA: TGCAGCGCCGTTGGGCTAGCGAGGGGCAATGAGCAGTTCTTC
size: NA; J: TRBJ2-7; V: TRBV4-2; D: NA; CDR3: CASSQDLLAGEQYF; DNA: TGTGCCAGCAGCCAAGATCTGCTAGCAGGCGAGCAGTACTTC
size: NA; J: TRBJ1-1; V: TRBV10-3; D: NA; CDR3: CAISVGGLADTEAFF; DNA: TGTGCCATCAGTGTCGGGGGGCTGGCTGACACTGAAGCTTTCTTT
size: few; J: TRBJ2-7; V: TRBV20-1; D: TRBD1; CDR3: CTGAGGYEQYF; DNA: TGCACCGGAGCAGGGGGCTACGAGCAGTACTTC
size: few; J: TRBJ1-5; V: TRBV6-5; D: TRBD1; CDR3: CASSYSTGGGLEIGNQPQHF; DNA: TGTGCCAGCAGTTACTCGACAGGGGGCGGATTAGAGATCGGCAATCAGCCCCAGCATTTT
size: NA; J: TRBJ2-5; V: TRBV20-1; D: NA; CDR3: CSARDSVKETQYF; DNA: TGCAGTGCTAGGGACAGTGTCAAAGAGACCCAGTACTTC
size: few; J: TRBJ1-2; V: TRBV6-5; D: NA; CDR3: CASALPRGGNYGYTF; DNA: TGTGCCAGCGCTTTGCCTAGAGGGGGTAACTATGGCTACACCTTC
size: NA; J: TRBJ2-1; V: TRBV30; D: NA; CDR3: CAWSGPTDEQFF; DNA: TGTGCCTGGAGCGGACCGACGGATGAGCAGTTCTTC